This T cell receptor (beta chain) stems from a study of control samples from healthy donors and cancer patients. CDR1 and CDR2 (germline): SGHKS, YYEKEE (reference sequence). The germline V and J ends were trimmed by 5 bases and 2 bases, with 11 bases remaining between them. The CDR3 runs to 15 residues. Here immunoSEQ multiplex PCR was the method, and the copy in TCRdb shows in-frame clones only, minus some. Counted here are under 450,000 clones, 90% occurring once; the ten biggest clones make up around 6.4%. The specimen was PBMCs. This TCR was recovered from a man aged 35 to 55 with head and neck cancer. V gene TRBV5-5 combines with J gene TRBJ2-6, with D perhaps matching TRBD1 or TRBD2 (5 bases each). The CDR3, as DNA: TGTGCCAGCAGGTTCGAGGGGACTGGGGCCAACGTCCTGACTTTC. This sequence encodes CASRFEGTGANVLTF.